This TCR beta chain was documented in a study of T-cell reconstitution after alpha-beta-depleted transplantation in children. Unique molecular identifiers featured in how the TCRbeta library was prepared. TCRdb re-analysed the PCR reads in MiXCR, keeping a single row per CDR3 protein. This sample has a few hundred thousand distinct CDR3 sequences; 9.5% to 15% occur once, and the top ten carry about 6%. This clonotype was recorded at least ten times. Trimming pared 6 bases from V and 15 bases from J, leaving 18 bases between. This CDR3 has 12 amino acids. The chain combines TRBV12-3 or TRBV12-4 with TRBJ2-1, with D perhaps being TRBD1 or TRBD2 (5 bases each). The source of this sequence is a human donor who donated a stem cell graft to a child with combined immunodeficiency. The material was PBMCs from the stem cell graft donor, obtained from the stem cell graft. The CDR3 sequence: CASSPNRGASFF. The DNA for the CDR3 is TGTGCCAGCAGCCCTAACCGGGGCGCTTCGTTCTTC.